The 14 T cell receptor beta chains in this list originate from one sample, sequenced in a study of long-term antiretroviral therapy in people with HIV. Run at survey level, the immunoSEQ assay was version v3.0. Some clones are missing from TCRdb's copy, which holds only in-frame ones; the method was immunoSEQ multiplex PCR. The sample holds about 23,000 clones, around 79% seen once. The input for sequencing was unsorted PBMCs, taken 0.3 years after starting antiretroviral therapy. These receptors were collected from a man aged 45 to 65 with HIV.

This clone turned up a few times. The gene calls are TRBV29-1 and TRBJ2-7, with D unclear. V was pared by 0 bases and J by 5 bases, with 11 bases between. From germline, CDR1 is SQVTM and CDR2 ANQGSEA. There are 13 residues in the CDR3. In nucleotides, the CDR3 is TGCAGCGTTGAAGATACCCCCACGGACGAGCAGTACTTC. It encodes CSVEDTPTDEQYF.

The chain employs TRBV5-6 and TRBJ1-2; 7 bases map to TRBD1. Trimming removed 3 bases from V and 7 bases from J; junction bases left unmatched: 9. Germline V lookup: CDR1 SGHDT, CDR2 YYEEEE. The CDR3 runs to 14 residues. CDR3 loop: CASSSQTGAAGYTF. The CDR3 DNA reads as TGTGCCAGCAGCTCTCAAACAGGGGCCGCTGGCTACACCTTC.

The V and J genes are TRBV14 and TRBJ1-1; 7 bases are a match to TRBD1. J gave up 2 bases and V 4 bases, and 10 bases lay outside the gene matches. Germline loops: CDR1 SGHDN, CDR2 FVKESK. The CDR3 sequence is 16 residues long. In DNA form, the CDR3 reads TGTGCCAGCAGCCCTTCGGGGCCAGGGGGAAACACTGAAGCTTTCTTT. Its protein product is CASSPSGPGGNTEAFF.

The chain employs TRBV28 and TRBJ1-5; D is unclear. V dropped 4 bases and J dropped 0 bases, with 7 bases sitting between them. Germline CDR1 reads MDHEN; CDR2 reads SYDVKM. There are 14 residues in the CDR3. The DNA for the CDR3 is TGTGCCAGCAGTTCACCTTATAGCAATCAGCCCCAGCATTTT. Its translation is CASSSPYSNQPQHF.

This clone was detected only once. This chain links TRBV9 with TRBJ2-1; 11 bases line up with TRBD2. The CDR3 length is 16 residues. Germline V gene data show CDR1 as SGDLS and CDR2 as YYNGEE. Unmatched junction bases numbered 3, after V lost 4 bases and J lost 0 bases. This CDR3 reads CASSLTSGSSYNEQFF. The CDR3 DNA sequence: TGTGCCAGCAGCCTTACTAGCGGGAGCTCCTACAATGAGCAGTTCTTC.

This clone was detected once. V is TRBV19 and J is TRBJ1-1, with D perhaps matching TRBD1 (5 bases). The CDR3 extends over 13 amino acids. V lost 2 bases, J lost 5 bases, and 9 bases lay in between. Germline V lookup: CDR1 LNHDA, CDR2 SQIVND (reference sequence). This CDR3 is CASSIPGGTEAFF. The DNA for the CDR3 is TGTGCCAGTAGTATACCGGGGGGTACTGAAGCTTTCTTT.

This chain uses TRBV6-5 with TRBJ2-2, with D possibly called TRBD1 or TRBD2 (6 bases each). The germline gives CDR1 MNHEY, CDR2 SVGAGI. V lost 0 bases to trimming and J lost 7 bases, with 15 bases between them. The CDR3 has 16 amino acids. CDR3 loop: CASSYSGGGPVGELFF. As DNA, the CDR3 is TGTGCCAGCAGTTACTCGGGGGGCGGTCCGGTCGGGGAGCTGTTTTTT.

This sequence joins TRBV2 and TRBJ1-6, with unresolved D. Germline V gene lookup returns CDR1 SNHLY and CDR2 FYNNEI. This CDR3 has 15 amino acids. The germline V and J ends were trimmed by 6 bases and 6 bases, with 15 bases remaining between them. The CDR3 DNA is TGTGCCAGCAGGAAACGGCATAACAGTAATTCACCCCTCCACTTT. Amino acids: CASRKRHNSNSPLHF.

A few counts support this clone. V is TRBV18 and J is TRBJ1-3; no firm D call. The V end lost 3 bases, the J end lost 0 bases, and 3 bases lay between the germline ends. CDR1 is KGHSH and CDR2 is LQKENI in the germline V gene. The CDR3 is 13 residues long. CDR3 bases: TGTGCCAGCTCACCCGTCTCTGGAAACACCATATATTTT. It specifies CASSPVSGNTIYF.

In this sample, this clone turned up once. This chain joins TRBV6-5 and TRBJ1-5; TRBD1 aligns across 10 bases. J gave up 7 bases and V 6 bases, and 6 bases lay outside the gene matches. Germline CDR1 MNHEY, CDR2 SVGAGI. CDR3 length: 14 residues. The chain's CDR3 is CASRTDRGQQPQHF. CDR3 in DNA: TGTGCCAGCAGAACCGACAGGGGGCAACAGCCCCAGCATTTT.

The rearrangement uses TRBV18 and TRBJ1-3, with D possibly matching TRBD1 (5 bases). The CDR3 is made up of 16 amino acids. CDR1 is KGHSH and CDR2 is LQKENI in the germline V gene. The V and J ends lost 3 bases and 1 base respectively, with 13 bases between them. CDR3 in amino acids: CASSPPGTLSGNTIYF. The DNA for the CDR3 is TGTGCCAGCTCACCTCCCGGGACGTTGTCTGGAAACACCATATATTTT.

As DNA, the CDR3 is TGTGCCATCAATGTTGGCGACTCCTACGAGCAGTACTTC. This encodes CAINVGDSYEQYF. V is TRBV10-3 and J is TRBJ2-7; D is unresolved. The ends were cut back, 7 bases at V and 0 bases at J, with 10 bases in the middle. This CDR3 has 13 amino acids. Germline V lookup: CDR1 ENHRY, CDR2 SYGVKD.

The table lists this clone with a few counts. The CDR3 DNA reads TGCGCCAGCAGCCAAGATCGGACAGACTTTTATCAGCCCCAGCATTTT. Translating gives CASSQDRTDFYQPQHF. The chain uses TRBV4-1 and TRBJ1-5; possibly TRBD1 for D (6 bases). CDR3 size: 16 residues. The V end lost 0 bases, the J end lost 5 bases, and 14 bases lay between the germline ends. Germline V gene sequence: CDR1 MGHRA, CDR2 YSYEKL.

This clone has a handful of counts. This chain joins TRBV4-1 and TRBJ2-3; 11 bases fit TRBD2. Germline V lookup: CDR1 MGHRA, CDR2 YSYEKL. CDR3 length: 18 residues. The ends lost 1 base at V and 0 bases at J; junction bases unmatched: 6. CDR3 nucleotide sequence: TGCGCCAGCAGCCAAGTTCCGACTAGCGGGGTTAGCACAGATACGCAGTATTTT. As protein: CASSQVPTSGVSTDTQYF.